This T cell receptor beta chain came from a study of cytomegalovirus exposure and HLA in healthy donors. Overall study context: Prior work identified around 110 million unique TCR beta sequences in about 179 million T cells. Study-wide findings and caveats: It was confirmed in vitro that a few of the CMV-associated chains were specific for CMV antigens.

Notes on this clone: Its target is unknown.

The PCR made use of 60 Vbeta and 13 Jbeta primers. Produced via immunoSEQ multiplex PCR; TCRdb's table is partial and in-frame only. The profile shows 150,000 to 170,000 clones, about four fifths of them singletons. Germline CDR1 is MDHEN and CDR2 is SYDVKM. CDR3 length: 14 residues. Trimming took 8 bases from V and 0 from J; bases not matched to a gene: 3. The sequenced material came from PBMCs. The receptor comes from a young man in good health and CMV-seronegative. J is TRBJ2-2 and V is TRBV28, with 7 bases that match TRBD1. The CDR3 sequence: CASGDRANTGELFF. The CDR3 DNA reads TGTGCCAGCGGGGACAGAGCGAACACCGGGGAGCTGTTTTTT.